The rows below give T cell receptor beta chains drawn from one sample of a study of CD8 T cells in ankylosing spondylitis. TCRdb re-called the 5' RACE reads with MiXCR, one entry per CDR3 protein. The data show about 24,000 distinct CDR3 sequences, with 17% seen just once and approximately 29% held by the top ten. Source material: blood. Receptors were obtained from a male donor with ankylosing spondylitis or in good health (not recorded which). Both conserved end residues are trimmed from each CDR3. The order of the fields is D gene, V gene, CDR3 protein. The D gene is left open where the match is weak.

D: TRBD2; V: TRBV7-2; CDR3: ASSLAGGLEYEQF
D: NA; V: TRBV21-1; CDR3: AMDRGWSQPQH
D: NA; V: TRBV29-1; CDR3: SVALSYEQY
D: NA; V: TRBV5-1; CDR3: ASSLSGGTGELF
D: NA; V: TRBV7-2; CDR3: ASSFPGREAF
D: NA; V: TRBV29-1; CDR3: SVAGVNQPQH
D: NA; V: TRBV5-1; CDR3: ASSLGDRTDTQY
D: TRBD1; V: TRBV9; CDR3: ASSATGTGNTDTQY
D: NA; V: TRBV28; CDR3: ASSPLPTPYGYT
D: TRBD1; V: TRBV10-3; CDR3: AISESGGDTYEQY
D: TRBD2; V: TRBV12-3/TRBV12-4; CDR3: ASSPRWGGSSSQF
D: TRBD1; V: TRBV10-3; CDR3: AIGDRVRETQY
D: NA; V: TRBV20-1; CDR3: SARSDTNTGELF
D: NA; V: TRBV28; CDR3: ASPPAGGTNTEAF
D: TRBD1; V: TRBV29-1; CDR3: SVSTGDYGYT
D: NA; V: TRBV7-9; CDR3: ASSLRGAGNEQF
D: TRBD2; V: TRBV5-4; CDR3: ASSLPLAGGEDTQY
D: NA; V: TRBV7-3; CDR3: ASSLQRGRYEQH
D: NA; V: TRBV20-1; CDR3: SARERPSTGELF
D: NA; V: TRBV5-5; CDR3: ASSLLGFTDTQY
D: NA; V: TRBV20-1; CDR3: SARAGARTGELF
D: NA; V: TRBV29-1; CDR3: SGDRTGEQF
D: NA; V: TRBV29-1; CDR3: SVPGGAGPNTEAF
D: TRBD1; V: TRBV6-2/TRBV6-3; CDR3: ASTTGHTEAF